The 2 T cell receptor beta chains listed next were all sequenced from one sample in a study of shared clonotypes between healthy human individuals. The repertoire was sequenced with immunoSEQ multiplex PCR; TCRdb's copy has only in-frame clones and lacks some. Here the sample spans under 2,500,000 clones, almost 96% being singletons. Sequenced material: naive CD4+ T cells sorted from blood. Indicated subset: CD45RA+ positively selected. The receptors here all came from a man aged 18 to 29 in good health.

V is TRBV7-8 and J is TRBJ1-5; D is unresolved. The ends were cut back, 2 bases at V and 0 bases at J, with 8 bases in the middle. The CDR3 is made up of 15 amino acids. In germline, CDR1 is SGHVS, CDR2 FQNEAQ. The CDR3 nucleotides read TGTGCCAGCAGCTTACAGGAAAATAGCAATCAGCCCCAGCATTTT. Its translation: CASSLQENSNQPQHF.

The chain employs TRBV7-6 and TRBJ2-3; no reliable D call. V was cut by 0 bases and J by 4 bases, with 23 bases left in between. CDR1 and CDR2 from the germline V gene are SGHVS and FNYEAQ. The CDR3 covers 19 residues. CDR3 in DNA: TGTGCCAGCAGCTTAGCGGGCACGAGATTGGGTATGGCACCAGATACGCAGTATTTT. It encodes CASSLAGTRLGMAPDTQYF. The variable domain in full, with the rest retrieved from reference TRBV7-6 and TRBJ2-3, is GAGVSQSPRYKVTKRGQDVALRCDPISGHVSLYWYRQALGQGPEFLTYFNYEAQQDKSGLPNDRFSAERPEGSISTLTIQRTEQRDSAMYRCASSLAGTRLGMAPDTQYFGPGTRLTVL.